This TCR beta chain was obtained from a study of blood T cells in healthy people across ages. The CDR3 is 13 residues long. V dropped 6 bases and J dropped 5 bases, with 10 bases sitting between them. Combining a sample-barcoded 5' primer with a J-beta primer mix, a second PCR ran for roughly 6 to 12 cycles. TCRdb independently ran MiXCR on the 5' RACE reads; one entry per CDR3 protein. Here the sample spans roughly 560,000 distinct CDR3 sequences, more than 20% being singletons. Study-level points and caveats: Donor CMV infection status was unknown, possibly confounding age-related changes in expanded clonotypes.

This clonotype has just a few counts. Its cognate antigen is unknown. The same data also went into a second study, on T cells of mothers and their children. Per that study: Related and unrelated pairs show TCR recombination output that thymic selection shapes similarly.

The material sequenced was blood. The chain combines TRBV12-3 or TRBV12-4 with TRBJ1-4; D uncertain. The clonotype was recovered from a boy aged 10-17 years in good health. The CDR3 DNA reads TGTGCCAGCAGATCGGCTGCGAATGAAAAACTGTTTTTT. It translates to CASRSAANEKLFF.